This T cell receptor beta chain was identified during a study of blood T cell repertoires in COVID-19. Overall study context: Donors in the United States, Italy and Spain gave samples during acute or convalescent COVID-19. Sample material is recorded as cDNA or gDNA derived from T cells, B-cell-depleted T cells, or PBMCs.

Germline V lookup: CDR1 LGHDT, CDR2 YNNKEL (reference sequence). Trimming pared 1 base from V and 5 bases from J, leaving 8 bases between. The CDR3 has 13 amino acids. In the original workflow: Reference gene primer amplification yielded estimated nucleated cell counts. Assay: immunoSEQ multiplex PCR; the TCRdb copy retains only in-frame clones and omits some. For V, J and clone size, that table is used; D and trimming come from the DNA. Among about 60,000 clones listed, 90% were seen once. This rearrangement joins TRBV3-1 (or the pseudogene TRBV3-2) to TRBJ2-5; no firm D call. The specimen was peripheral blood. The sequence was collected from a human donor with active COVID-19. The donor label of this sample is uncertain. The CDR3, as DNA: TGTGCCAGCAGCCAAGGAGGAGCGGAGACCCAGTACTTC. This encodes CASSQGGAETQYF.